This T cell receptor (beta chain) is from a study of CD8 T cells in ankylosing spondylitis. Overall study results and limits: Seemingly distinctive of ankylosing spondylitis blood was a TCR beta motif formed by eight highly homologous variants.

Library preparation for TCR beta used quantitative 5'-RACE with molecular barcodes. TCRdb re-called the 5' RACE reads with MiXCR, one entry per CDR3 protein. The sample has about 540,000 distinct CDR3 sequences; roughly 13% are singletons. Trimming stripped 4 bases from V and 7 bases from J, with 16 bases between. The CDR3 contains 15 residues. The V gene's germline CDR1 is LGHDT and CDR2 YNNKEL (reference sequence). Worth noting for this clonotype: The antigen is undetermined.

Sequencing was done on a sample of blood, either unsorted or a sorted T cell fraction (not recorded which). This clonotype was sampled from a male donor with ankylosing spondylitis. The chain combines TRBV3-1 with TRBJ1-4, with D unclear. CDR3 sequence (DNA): TGTGCCAGCAGCCCGGATGGGAGGGCGGGTGAAAAACTGTTTTTT. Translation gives CASSPDGRAGEKLFF.